This T cell receptor beta chain stems from a study of shared clonotypes between healthy human individuals. Germline V gives CDR1 MGHDK, CDR2 SYGVNS. CDR3 length: 14 amino acids. V was trimmed by 2 bases and J by 0 bases, leaving 6 bases between them. The data were produced by immunoSEQ multiplex PCR, yet TCRdb's version contains in-frame clones alone and is incomplete. Here the sample spans some 790,000 clones, approximately 77% being singletons. This TCR came from a woman in her 30s in good health. The V and J genes are TRBV25-1 and TRBJ2-3; D not resolved. Material: memory CD4+ T cells sorted from blood. Sample subset: CD45RA-negative fraction. The CDR3 nucleotides are TGTGCCAGCAGTGAAGGGGAAAGCACAGATACGCAGTATTTT. Protein product: CASSEGESTDTQYF. Variable domain in full (rest from reference TRBV25-1 and TRBJ2-3): EADIYQTPRYLVIGTGKKITLECSQTMGHDKMYWYQQDPGMELHLIHYSYGVNSTEKGDLSSESTVSRIRTEHFPLTLESARPSHTSQYLCASSEGESTDTQYFGPGTRLTVL.